These 28 T cell receptor beta chains originate from one sample sequenced in a study of response to subunit inactivated influenza vaccine. TCRdb called the RT-PCR reads again in MiXCR, with one record for every CDR3 protein. The table lists over 800,000 distinct CDR3 sequences, around 20% of them singletons, with roughly 10% in the top ten. The source was PBMCs from blood, collected around 5 days after vaccination. The receptors come from a man between 50 and 59 years old who received an inactivated influenza vaccine.

This clonotype was detected many times. This chain joins TRBV28 and TRBJ2-3, with a possible D match to TRBD2 (5 bases). This CDR3 is built from 12 residues. V was trimmed by 10 bases and J by 5 bases, leaving 13 bases between them. Per germline, CDR1 MDHEN and CDR2 SYDVKM. The CDR3 protein is CATTGWEDTQYF. CDR3 coding DNA: TGTGCCACTACGGGGTGGGAAGATACGCAGTATTTT.

The V gene is TRBV27, the J gene TRBJ1-5; D ambiguous. Trimming removed 1 base from V and 6 bases from J, with 10 bases in between. Germline V gene data show CDR1 as MNHEY and CDR2 as SMNVEV (reference sequence). The CDR3 contains 14 residues. CDR3 amino acids: CASSLWGNSQPQHF. Here the CDR3 DNA reads TGTGCCAGCAGTTTATGGGGAAATAGTCAGCCCCAGCATTTT.

This clonotype was seen a few times. This chain links TRBV20-1 with TRBJ2-7; 9 bases map to TRBD1. Germline CDR1 DFQATT, CDR2 SNEGSKA (reference sequence). CDR3 length: 13 amino acids. The trim removed 5 bases at V and 2 bases at J, leaving 4 bases unmatched. The CDR3 DNA reads as TGCAGTGCTCCCCGACAGGGGGCCTACGAGCAGTACTTC. This translates into CSAPRQGAYEQYF.

The V call is TRBV3-1, the J call TRBJ2-5; D is ambiguous. Between the trimmed V and J ends, which lost 1 base and 5 bases, there was a span of 5 bases. The CDR3 is 12 residues long. Germline loops: CDR1 LGHDT, CDR2 YNNKEL (reference sequence). The CDR3 is CASSQVWETQYF. The CDR3 DNA follows: TGTGCCAGCAGCCAAGTTTGGGAGACCCAGTACTTC.

The chain uses TRBV7-3 and TRBJ2-1, with D possibly matching TRBD2 (5 bases). The V end was cut by 1 base, the J end by 0 bases, with 10 bases between. Germline CDR1 is SGHTA and CDR2 is FQGTGA. The CDR3 totals 16 residues. The CDR3, as DNA: TGTGCCAGCAGCTTAAAGCGGAGGAGCTCCTACAATGAGCAGTTCTTC. Its translation: CASSLKRRSSYNEQFF.

Only a few counts were recorded for this clonotype. V is TRBV12-3 or TRBV12-4 and J is TRBJ1-3, with TRBD1 matching over 10 bases. The CDR3 is made up of 15 amino acids. The trim removed 6 bases at V and 4 bases at J, leaving 6 bases unmatched. The CDR3 is CASRLTGGSGNTIYF. The CDR3 region has the DNA TGTGCCAGCAGGCTGACAGGGGGCTCAGGAAACACCATATATTTT.

The genes are TRBV6-1 and TRBJ2-3; a possible D gene is TRBD1 (5 bases). CDR1 and CDR2 from the germline V gene are MNHNS and SASEGT. Trimming stripped 8 bases from V and 3 bases from J, with 15 bases between. This CDR3 is 14 amino acids long. Here the CDR3 DNA reads TGTGCCAGCCGTCTGGGGCCGTATACAGATACGCAGTATTTT. It codes for CASRLGPYTDTQYF.

This clonotype occurred many times. CDR3 in amino acids: CASSEQGSYEQYF. CDR3 nucleotide sequence: TGTGCCAGCAGTGAGCAGGGCTCCTACGAGCAGTACTTC. The chain has TRBV6-1 and TRBJ2-7; the D gene is possibly TRBD1 (5 bases). Trimming stripped 3 bases from V and 0 bases from J, with 6 bases between. Per germline, CDR1 MNHNS and CDR2 SASEGT. There are 13 residues in the CDR3.

This sequence joins TRBV12-3 or TRBV12-4 and TRBJ1-2, with a tentative D call TRBD1 (5 bases). Deletions cut 5 bases from V and 4 bases from J, with 17 bases between. The CDR3 has 15 amino acids. CDR3 loop: CASSPQRRAPYGYTF. The CDR3 nucleotides are TGTGCCAGCAGTCCCCAGCGCAGGGCACCCTATGGCTACACCTTC.

This clonotype was counted only a few times. The J gene is TRBJ2-5, the V gene TRBV7-9; 7 positions match TRBD2. There are 16 residues in the CDR3. Trimming cost V 2 bases and J 1 base; bases outside gene matches: 7. The V gene's germline CDR1 is SEHNR and CDR2 FQNEAQ (reference sequence). The CDR3, as DNA: TGTGCCAGCAGCTTAATTTTAGGGGAGGGCCAAGAGACCCAGTACTTC. It translates to CASSLILGEGQETQYF.

At least ten counts were recorded for this clonotype. The DNA of the CDR3 is TGCAGTGCTAGTGGGAGACAAGAGACCCAGTACTTC. It encodes CSASGRQETQYF. The rearrangement links TRBV20-1 to TRBJ2-5; D is possibly TRBD2 (5 bases). The ends were cut back, 3 bases at V and 2 bases at J, with 7 bases in the middle. CDR3 size: 12 residues. From germline, CDR1 is DFQATT and CDR2 SNEGSKA (reference sequence).

The chain carries TRBV2 and TRBJ1-5; D is uncertain. V was shortened by 0 bases and J by 5 bases, with 2 bases between the two germline ends. The length of the CDR3 is 12 residues. Germline-derived CDR1 and CDR2 are SNHLY and FYNNEI. The CDR3 region is CASSEADQPQHF. The CDR3 DNA is TGTGCCAGCAGTGAAGCCGATCAGCCCCAGCATTTT.

This clonotype occurred many times. This chain links TRBV29-1 with TRBJ2-2, with D unresolved. This CDR3 spans 11 amino acids. Trimming removed 1 base at V and 7 bases at J, with 4 bases between. The germline CDR1 and CDR2 sequences are SQVTM and ANQGSEA. The CDR3 is CSVEVFGELFF. For the CDR3, the DNA is TGCAGCGTTGAAGTTTTCGGGGAGCTGTTTTTT.

This clonotype came up a few times. This chain connects TRBV7-9 to TRBJ2-7, with D possibly called TRBD1 or TRBD2 (6 bases each). CDR3 length: 14 residues. The V end lost 2 bases, the J end lost 3 bases, and 11 bases lay between the germline ends. Germline values: CDR1 SEHNR, CDR2 FQNEAQ (reference sequence). The CDR3 sequence is CASSLSGAYYEQYF. CDR3 sequence (DNA): TGTGCCAGCAGCTTATCGGGGGCGTACTACGAGCAGTACTTC.

Only a few counts were recorded for this clonotype. The chain carries TRBV20-1 and TRBJ2-5, with TRBD1 matching over 8 bases. Germline loops: CDR1 DFQATT, CDR2 SNEGSKA (reference sequence). The CDR3 sequence is 14 residues long. V shed 6 bases and J 1 base; nucleotides not matched to a gene: 7. CDR3 bases: TGCAGTGCCCAGGACAGGGCCGCCCAAGAGACCCAGTACTTC. Its protein is CSAQDRAAQETQYF.

This clonotype was counted many times. The chain uses TRBV7-2 and TRBJ2-1; 9 bases are shared with TRBD2. This CDR3 is built from 15 residues. CDR1 is SGHTA, CDR2 FQGNSA, per germline. V lost 3 bases and J lost 5; bases outside the gene matches: 5. CDR3 DNA: TGTGCCAGCAGCTTGCGGGGGGGCCTTAACAATGAGCAGTTCTTC. Translated: CASSLRGGLNNEQFF. Combining the CDR3 with reference TRBV7-2 and TRBJ2-1 gives the whole variable domain GAGVSQSPSNKVTEKGKDVELRCDPISGHTALYWYRQSLGQGLEFLIYFQGNSAPDKSGLPSDRFSAERTGGSVSTLTIQRTQQEDSAVYLCASSLRGGLNNEQFFGPGTRLTVL.

This clonotype was detected only a few times. The CDR3 region is CATSREGSLLTGELFF. DNA of the CDR3: TGTGCCACCAGCAGAGAAGGGAGTCTCCTCACCGGGGAGCTGTTTTTT. The V call is TRBV15, the J call TRBJ2-2, with D possibly being TRBD2 (5 bases). Per the germline V gene, CDR1 is LNHNV and CDR2 is YYDKDF (reference sequence). This CDR3 comprises 16 residues. V lost 0 bases, J lost 4 bases, and 12 bases lay in between.

This chain links TRBV10-3 with TRBJ2-2; the D gene is possibly TRBD2 (6 bases). The CDR3 length is 13 residues. The V end was cut by 6 bases, the J end by 7 bases, with 12 bases between. Per germline, CDR1 ENHRY and CDR2 SYGVKD. DNA for the CDR3: TGTGCCATCAGGGACGGGAGCGACGGGGAGCTGTTTTTT. It encodes CAIRDGSDGELFF.

The rearrangement joins TRBV5-5 to TRBJ2-7; unclear D gene. CDR1 and CDR2 (germline): SGHKS, YYEKEE (reference sequence). Trimming cost V 4 bases and J 1 base, with 15 bases left between them. The CDR3 is 15 amino acids. The DNA for the CDR3 is TGTGCCAGCAGCGACCACCATGGCCCGTCCTACGAGCAGTACTTC. Encoded protein: CASSDHHGPSYEQYF.

The J gene is TRBJ2-3, the V gene TRBV4-3; D may be TRBD2 (7 bases). The CDR3 spans 17 residues. From germline, CDR1 is LGHNA and CDR2 YSLEER. Between the trimmed V and J ends, which lost 0 bases and 2 bases, there was a span of 15 bases. The CDR3 protein is CASSQDWGGRVTDTQYF. The CDR3 DNA is TGCGCCAGCAGCCAAGATTGGGGGGGGCGGGTCACAGATACGCAGTATTTT.

The chain couples TRBV27 to TRBJ2-7; 7 positions match TRBD2. Trimming took 0 bases from V and 2 from J; bases not matched to a gene: 4. Germline V gene lookup returns CDR1 MNHEY and CDR2 SMNVEV (reference sequence). This CDR3 region has 15 residues. The CDR3 DNA reads as TGTGCCAGCAGTTTATCCGGACTAGACCCCTACGAGCAGTACTTC. Translating gives CASSLSGLDPYEQYF.

V and J are TRBV18 and TRBJ2-1; D remains ambiguous. The germline V gene encodes CDR1 KGHSH and CDR2 LQKENI. The CDR3 contains 14 residues. V lost 8 bases to trimming and J lost 2 bases, with 13 bases between them. In DNA form, the CDR3 reads TGTGCCAGCATACAACCGACCACCTACAATGAGCAGTTCTTC. This translates into CASIQPTTYNEQFF.

The chain has TRBV27 and TRBJ1-6; 8 positions agree with TRBD1. This CDR3 region has 14 residues. V gave up 8 bases and J gave up 10 bases; unmatched junction bases: 10. Looked up from germline, CDR1 is MNHEY and CDR2 is SMNVEV (reference sequence). The CDR3 here is CASRLGQGSSPLHF. CDR3 bases: TGTGCCAGCCGGCTCGGACAGGGAAGCTCACCCCTCCACTTT.

This clonotype was found a few times. The V and J genes are TRBV12-3 or TRBV12-4 and TRBJ1-5; D remains unclear. Between the trimmed V and J ends, which lost 5 bases and 4 bases, there was a span of 9 bases. This CDR3 has 13 residues. The chain's CDR3 is CASSPLLNQPQHF. Written as DNA, the CDR3 is TGTGCCAGCAGTCCTCTCTTGAATCAGCCCCAGCATTTT.

This clonotype was picked up many times. V usage is TRBV7-2 and J usage is TRBJ2-7; 11 bases line up with TRBD1. In germline, CDR1 is SGHTA, CDR2 FQGNSA. V shed 5 bases, J shed 1 base, and the junction held 4 bases outside the gene matches. The CDR3 loop spans 15 amino acids. DNA for the CDR3: TGTGCCAGCAGCCAAAGGGACAGGGGGTCCTACGAGCAGTACTTC. Protein: CASSQRDRGSYEQYF. The whole variable domain, remainder taken from reference TRBV7-2 and TRBJ2-7, is GAGVSQSPSNKVTEKGKDVELRCDPISGHTALYWYRQSLGQGLEFLIYFQGNSAPDKSGLPSDRFSAERTGGSVSTLTIQRTQQEDSAVYLCASSQRDRGSYEQYFGPGTRLTVT.

In its sample, this clonotype was seen a few times. V and J are TRBV11-1 and TRBJ2-5; 15 bases fit TRBD2. V dropped 5 bases and J dropped 5; count of bases not matched to a gene: 9. The CDR3 is 17 residues long. The germline V gene encodes CDR1 SGHAT and CDR2 FQDESV (reference sequence). CDR3 residues: CASSPGTSGRLDETQYF. The CDR3 DNA reads TGTGCCAGCAGCCCTGGGACTAGCGGGAGGTTGGACGAGACCCAGTACTTC.

There are a few counts of this clonotype. The V gene is TRBV10-3, the J gene TRBJ2-5, with TRBD2 matching 8 bases. Germline assignment: CDR1 ENHRY and CDR2 SYGVKD. The V and J ends lost 7 bases and 5 bases, in that order; junction bases with no gene match: 3. The CDR3 covers 12 residues. The CDR3, as DNA: TGTGCCATCAATTCGGGAGGGGAGACCCAGTACTTC. Translation gives CAINSGGETQYF.

This clonotype turned up a few times. The chain carries TRBV6-1 and TRBJ2-7; 11 bases align to TRBD2. Germline V gene sequence: CDR1 MNHNS, CDR2 SASEGT. The CDR3 consists of 14 residues. The junction had 6 bases not matched to a gene; V was cut back by 7 bases and J by 4 bases. CDR3 DNA sequence: TGTGCCAGCAAACTACTAGCGGGAGAATACGAGCAGTACTTC. Protein product: CASKLLAGEYEQYF.